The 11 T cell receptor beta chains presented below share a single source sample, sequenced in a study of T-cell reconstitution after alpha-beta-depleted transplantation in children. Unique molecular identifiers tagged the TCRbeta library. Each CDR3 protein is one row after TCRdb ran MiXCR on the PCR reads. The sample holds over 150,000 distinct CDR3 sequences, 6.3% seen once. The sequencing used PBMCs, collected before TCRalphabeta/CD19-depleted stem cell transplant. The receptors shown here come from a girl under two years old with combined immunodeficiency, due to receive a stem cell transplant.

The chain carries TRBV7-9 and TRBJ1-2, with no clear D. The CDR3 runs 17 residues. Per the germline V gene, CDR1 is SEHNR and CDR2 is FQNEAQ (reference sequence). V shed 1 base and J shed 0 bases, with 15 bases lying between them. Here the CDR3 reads CASSLGIGLLSNYGYTF. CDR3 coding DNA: TGTGCCAGCAGCTTAGGTATAGGACTCCTGTCTAACTATGGCTACACCTTC.

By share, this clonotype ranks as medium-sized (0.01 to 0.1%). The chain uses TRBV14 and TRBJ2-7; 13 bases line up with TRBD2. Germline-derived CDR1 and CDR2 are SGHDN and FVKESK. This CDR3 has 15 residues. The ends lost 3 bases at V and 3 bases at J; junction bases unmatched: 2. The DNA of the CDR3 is TGTGCCAGCAGCCAGGGACTAGCGGGGATCTACGAGCAGTACTTC. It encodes CASSQGLAGIYEQYF.

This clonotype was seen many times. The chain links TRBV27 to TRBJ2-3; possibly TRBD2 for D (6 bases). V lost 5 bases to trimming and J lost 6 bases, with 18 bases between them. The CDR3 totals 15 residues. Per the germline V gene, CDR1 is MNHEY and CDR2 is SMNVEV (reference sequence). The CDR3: CASSPSPLGRDTQYF. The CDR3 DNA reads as TGTGCCAGCAGTCCATCCCCCCTGGGGAGGGATACGCAGTATTTT.

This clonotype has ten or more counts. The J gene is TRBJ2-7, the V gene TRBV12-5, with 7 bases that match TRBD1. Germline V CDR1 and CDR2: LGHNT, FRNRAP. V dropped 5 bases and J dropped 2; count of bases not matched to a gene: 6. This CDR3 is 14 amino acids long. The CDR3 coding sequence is TGTGCTAGTGGTCCCCGGACAGGAACCTACGAGCAGTACTTC. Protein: CASGPRTGTYEQYF.

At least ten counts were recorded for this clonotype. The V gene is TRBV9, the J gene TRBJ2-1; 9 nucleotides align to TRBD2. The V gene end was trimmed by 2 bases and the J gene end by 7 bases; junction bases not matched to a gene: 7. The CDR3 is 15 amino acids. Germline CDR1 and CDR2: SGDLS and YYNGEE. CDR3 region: CASSVSGSFGNEQFF. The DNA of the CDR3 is TGTGCCAGCAGCGTTAGCGGGAGCTTTGGGAATGAGCAGTTCTTC.

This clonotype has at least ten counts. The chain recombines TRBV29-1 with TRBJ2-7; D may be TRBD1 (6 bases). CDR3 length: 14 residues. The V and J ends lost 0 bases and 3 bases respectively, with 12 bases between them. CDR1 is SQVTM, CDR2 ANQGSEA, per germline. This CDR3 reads CSVEDQGLHYEQYF. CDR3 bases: TGCAGCGTTGAAGATCAGGGGTTACACTACGAGCAGTACTTC.

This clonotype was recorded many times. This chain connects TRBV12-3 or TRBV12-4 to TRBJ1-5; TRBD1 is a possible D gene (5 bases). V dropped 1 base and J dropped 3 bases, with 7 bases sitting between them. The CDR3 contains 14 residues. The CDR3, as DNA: TGTGCCAGCAGTTTAGGCAGGGACAATCAGCCCCAGCATTTT. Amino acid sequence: CASSLGRDNQPQHF.

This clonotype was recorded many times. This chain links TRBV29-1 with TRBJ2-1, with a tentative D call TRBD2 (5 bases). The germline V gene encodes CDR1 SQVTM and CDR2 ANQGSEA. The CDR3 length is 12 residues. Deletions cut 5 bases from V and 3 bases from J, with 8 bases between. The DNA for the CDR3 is TGCAGCGTTCTGAGCGGCTACAATGAGCAGTTCTTC. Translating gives CSVLSGYNEQFF.

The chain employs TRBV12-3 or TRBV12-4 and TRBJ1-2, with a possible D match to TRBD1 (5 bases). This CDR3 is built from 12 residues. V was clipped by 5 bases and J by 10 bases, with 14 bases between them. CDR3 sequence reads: CASSRGFLDYTF. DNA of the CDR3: TGTGCCAGCAGTCGGGGGTTTTTGGACTACACCTTC.

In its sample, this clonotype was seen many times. For the CDR3, the DNA is TGTGCCACCAGTGATAGCCCCACAGGGGACCACTACGAGCAGTACTTC. This gives the protein CATSDSPTGDHYEQYF. The chain joins TRBV24-1 to TRBJ2-7; TRBD1 matches at 7 bases. V shed 3 bases, J shed 3 bases, and the junction held 10 bases outside the gene matches. This CDR3 is 16 amino acids long. Per germline, CDR1 KGHDR and CDR2 SFDVKD.

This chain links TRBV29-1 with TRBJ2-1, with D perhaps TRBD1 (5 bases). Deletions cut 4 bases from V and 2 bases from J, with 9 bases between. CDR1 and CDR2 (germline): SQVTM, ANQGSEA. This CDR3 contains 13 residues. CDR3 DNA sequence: TGCAGCGTTGTGGGGCTCCCCTACAATGAGCAGTTCTTC. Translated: CSVVGLPYNEQFF.